Described below is a single TCR beta chain sequence and its context. Its antigen is undetermined. Per the germline V gene, CDR1 is MNHNS and CDR2 is SASEGT. V was pared by 8 bases and J by 3 bases, with 8 bases between. The CDR3 contains 11 residues. The data derive from a study of cytomegalovirus exposure and HLA in healthy donors. Notes on the study in general: The study listed around 150 cytomegalovirus-associated TCR beta chains. Previously analyzed data showed that most TCR beta V segments were productive at a frequency of about 90% or about 30%.

PCR primers comprised 60 Vbeta and 13 Jbeta primers. TCRdb's table, derived via immunoSEQ multiplex PCR, lists solely in-frame clones and lacks some. This sample has about 200,000 clones, with roughly 80% found just once. This clonotype was obtained from a man under 40 in good health and CMV-seronegative. Sequencing was carried out using PBMCs. The rearrangement joins TRBV6-1 to TRBJ2-7; D gene ambiguous. CDR3 in amino acids: CASGALYEQYF. CDR3 DNA sequence: TGTGCCAGCGGAGCTCTCTACGAGCAGTACTTC.